The 27 T cell receptor beta chains reported below all come from one sample, sequenced in a study of beta chain features in type 1 diabetes. Study-wide results and caveats: Among patients with Type 1 diabetes, TCRB CDR3s were moderately but significantly shorter in every one of the four CD4+ subsets.

The antigens for these receptors are not known. As every portion of the isolated RNA was reverse transcribed, the sequencing read expressed TCRB transcripts. Profiled with immunoSEQ multiplex PCR; TCRdb holds only in-frame clones, not every one. The table lists under 250,000 clones, about 14% of them singletons. The sample comprised naive CD4+ T cells from blood. The receptors come from a man aged 30 to 39 with type 1 diabetes.

The V gene is TRBV18, the J gene TRBJ2-3, with a tentative D call TRBD2 (5 bases). The CDR3 is 15 amino acids. Germline V gene sequence: CDR1 KGHSH, CDR2 LQKENI. V was cut by 3 bases and J by 0 bases, with 10 bases left in between. The CDR3 DNA sequence: TGTGCCAGCTCACCCTGGGCGGGTAGCACAGATACGCAGTATTTT. This encodes CASSPWAGSTDTQYF.

The rearrangement joins TRBV6-5 to TRBJ1-2; D gene ambiguous. The CDR3 sequence is 12 residues long. V was pared by 6 bases and J by 5 bases, with 10 bases between. Germline values: CDR1 MNHEY, CDR2 SVGAGI. CDR3 in DNA: TGTGCCAGCAGCCGCGTCGGGTATGGCTACACCTTC. It encodes CASSRVGYGYTF.

V usage is TRBV7-2 and J usage is TRBJ2-1, with TRBD2 matching 11 bases. Looked up from germline, CDR1 is SGHTA and CDR2 is FQGNSA. The CDR3 runs 15 residues. V was pared by 3 bases and J by 9 bases, with 7 bases of the junction left unmatched. CDR3 DNA sequence: TGTGCCAGCAGCTTCGATCTAGCGGGAGGAAGTGAGCAGTTCTTC. It codes for CASSFDLAGGSEQFF. Full variable domain (outside the CDR3, taken from reference TRBV7-2 and TRBJ2-1): GAGVSQSPSNKVTEKGKDVELRCDPISGHTALYWYRQSLGQGLEFLIYFQGNSAPDKSGLPSDRFSAERTGGSVSTLTIQRTQQEDSAVYLCASSFDLAGGSEQFFGPGTRLTVL.

This clone was seen a few times. The genes are TRBV30 and TRBJ1-2; D is ambiguous. In germline, CDR1 is GTSNPN, CDR2 SVGIG (reference sequence). Trimming left V 2 bases short and J 6 bases short, with 13 bases between. This CDR3 spans 13 amino acids. This chain's CDR3 is CAWSPRSENGYTF. Here the CDR3 DNA reads TGTGCCTGGAGTCCCCGGAGTGAAAATGGCTACACCTTC.

The gene calls are TRBV4-1 and TRBJ2-1, with 10 bases aligning to TRBD1. The ends lost 3 bases at V and 9 bases at J; junction bases unmatched: 8. The germline V gene has CDR1 MGHRA and CDR2 YSYEKL. The CDR3 runs 15 residues. The CDR3 DNA reads as TGCGCCAGCAGCCAGCGGGACAGGGGCTATGGTGAGCAGTTCTTC. Residues: CASSQRDRGYGEQFF.

The J gene is TRBJ2-5, the V gene TRBV2; TRBD1 agrees at 7 bases. Germline loops: CDR1 SNHLY, CDR2 FYNNEI. Losses at the gene ends were 5 bases for V and 1 base for J; bases not matched to a gene: 4. This CDR3 has 14 amino acids. The CDR3 is CASSNRDSQETQYF. CDR3 bases: TGTGCCAGCAGTAACCGGGACAGCCAAGAGACCCAGTACTTC.

The chain carries TRBV6-6 and TRBJ2-3; D remains ambiguous. Germline-derived CDR1 and CDR2 are MNHNY and SVGAGI (reference sequence). The CDR3 is made up of 16 amino acids. V shed 0 bases and J shed 2 bases, with 12 bases lying between them. CDR3 nucleotides: TGTGCCAGCAGTTACTCGAAGGCAGGTTACACAGATACGCAGTATTTT. Translated, it gives CASSYSKAGYTDTQYF.

The chain employs TRBV1 and TRBJ2-5; TRBD2, the table's D call, lacks a check against the DNA. TRBV1 corresponds to a pseudogene. This CDR3 region has 18 residues. CDR3 amino acids: CTSSHAGLAGPQRETQYF. The CDR3 nucleotides are TGCACCAGCAGCCACGCTGGACTAGCGGGGCCCCAGAGGGAGACCCAGTACTTC.

In this sample, this clone turned up a few times. The chain links TRBV2 to TRBJ1-5; D not resolved. Per germline, CDR1 SNHLY and CDR2 FYNNEI. This CDR3 is 15 amino acids long. Trimming left V 4 bases short and J 0 bases short, with 10 bases between. The CDR3 bases are TGTGCCAGCAGTGGGAGGGAATATAGCAATCAGCCCCAGCATTTT. Residues: CASSGREYSNQPQHF. The whole variable domain, remainder taken from reference TRBV2 and TRBJ1-5, is EPEVTQTPSHQVTQMGQEVILRCVPISNHLYFYWYRQILGQKVEFLVSFYNNEISEKSEIFDDQFSVERPDGSNFTLKIRSTKLEDSAMYFCASSGREYSNQPQHFGDGTRLSIL.

The gene calls are TRBV2 and TRBJ2-2; 7 bases align to TRBD2. CDR3 length: 14 amino acids. The V gene's germline CDR1 is SNHLY and CDR2 FYNNEI. The V segment lost 7 bases and the J segment 1 base; nucleotides outside the gene matches: 3. Written as DNA, the CDR3 is TGTGCCAGCACACGGGAGGTGAACACCGGGGAGCTGTTTTTT. The encoded protein is CASTREVNTGELFF.

This clone has more than one count but fewer than ten. The gene calls are TRBV10-3 and TRBJ1-2; a weak D match, TRBD1 (5 bases). With 4 bases removed from V and 0 bases from J, the gap between germline ends came to 9 bases. Germline V CDR1 and CDR2: ENHRY, SYGVKD. This CDR3 is 14 amino acids long. The CDR3 loop reads CAISAETANYGYTF. The CDR3 DNA reads as TGTGCCATCAGTGCTGAGACAGCTAACTATGGCTACACCTTC.

V is TRBV15 and J is TRBJ1-5; tentatively, D is TRBD1 (5 bases). Per germline, CDR1 LNHNV and CDR2 YYDKDF (reference sequence). Trimming took off 0 bases at V and 2 bases at J, with 11 bases between the two ends. The CDR3 is 16 amino acids. The CDR3 nucleotides are TGTGCCACCAGCAGAGATATGCGGGGCGGCAATCAGCCCCAGCATTTT. It is translated as CATSRDMRGGNQPQHF.

The table lists this clone with a few counts. The chain employs TRBV18 and TRBJ2-3, with TRBD1 identical over 11 bases. V was clipped by 1 base and J by 4 bases; unmatched bases: 4. Germline V lookup: CDR1 KGHSH, CDR2 LQKENI. The CDR3 runs to 16 residues. The CDR3 protein is CASSPLRTGGADTQYF. The DNA for the CDR3 is TGTGCCAGCTCACCACTCCGGACAGGGGGCGCAGATACGCAGTATTTT.

The chain employs TRBV5-4 and TRBJ2-5, with 13 bases identical to TRBD2. The ends lost 4 bases at V and 2 bases at J; junction bases unmatched: 2. The CDR3 runs to 15 residues. Germline loops: CDR1 SGHNT, CDR2 YYREEE (reference sequence). DNA for the CDR3: TGTGCCAGCAGCAAACTAGCGGGGGGGCAAGAGACCCAGTACTTC. Protein: CASSKLAGGQETQYF.

The chain has TRBV5-4 and TRBJ2-3, with a tentative D call TRBD1 (6 bases). The CDR3 runs to 14 residues. Trimming cost V 0 bases and J 4 bases, with 9 bases left between them. Germline V CDR1 and CDR2: SGHNT, YYREEE (reference sequence). The CDR3 region is CASSLEGGADTQYF. Here the CDR3 DNA reads TGTGCCAGCAGCTTGGAAGGGGGAGCAGATACGCAGTATTTT.

This clone turned up a few times. The CDR3 protein is CASSSRENTEAFF. CDR3 coding DNA: TGCGCCAGCAGCTCCCGGGAAAACACTGAAGCTTTCTTT. The V gene is TRBV5-1, the J gene TRBJ1-1, with D uncertain. The germline V gene has CDR1 SGHRS and CDR2 YFSETQ. The ends were cut back, 3 bases at V and 2 bases at J, with 8 bases in the middle. The CDR3 covers 13 residues.

The chain is built from TRBV5-4 and TRBJ2-5; 10 nucleotides agree with TRBD2. The CDR3 consists of 18 residues. V lost 2 bases to trimming and J lost 4 bases; unmatched junction nucleotides: 14. Germline lookup yields CDR1 SGHNT and CDR2 YYREEE (reference sequence). The CDR3 here is CASSFDGADSGGRETQYF. The DNA for the CDR3 is TGTGCCAGCAGCTTTGATGGGGCGGATAGCGGGGGGAGAGAGACCCAGTACTTC.

This clone was counted a few times. The chain is built from TRBV9 and TRBJ2-1; 8 bases line up with TRBD2. V shed 4 bases and J 5 bases; nucleotides not matched to a gene: 8. The CDR3 length is 15 residues. Germline values: CDR1 SGDLS, CDR2 YYNGEE. This CDR3 reads CASSPSAGGNNEQFF. CDR3 sequence (DNA): TGTGCCAGCAGCCCAAGTGCGGGGGGTAACAATGAGCAGTTCTTC.

The chain links TRBV30 to TRBJ1-4, with D possibly matching TRBD1 (6 bases). Germline V CDR1 and CDR2: GTSNPN, SVGIG (reference sequence). The CDR3 spans 15 residues. V was cut by 3 bases and J by 2 bases, with 13 bases left in between. As DNA, the CDR3 is TGTGCCTGGAGCGCTTTTAGGGGGACTAATGAAAAACTGTTTTTT. Translating it yields CAWSAFRGTNEKLFF.

The rearrangement links TRBV9 to TRBJ2-3; 9 bases line up with TRBD1. This CDR3 is built from 15 residues. Germline CDR1 reads SGDLS; CDR2 reads YYNGEE. V lost 4 bases, J lost 2 bases, and 5 bases stayed unmatched. The CDR3 DNA reads TGTGCCAGCAGCCTTCGGACAGGGGACACAGATACGCAGTATTTT. Translated: CASSLRTGDTDTQYF.

The rearrangement uses TRBV7-9 and TRBJ1-5; possibly TRBD1 for D (5 bases). The CDR3 totals 14 residues. Trimming removed 5 bases at V and 4 bases at J, with 12 bases between. Germline loops: CDR1 SEHNR, CDR2 FQNEAQ (reference sequence). The CDR3 DNA follows: TGTGCCAGCAGCCGCGGGACCGATAATCAGCCCCAGCATTTT. Encoded protein: CASSRGTDNQPQHF. Full variable domain (outside the CDR3, taken from reference TRBV7-9 and TRBJ1-5): DTGVSQNPRHKITKRGQNVTFRCDPISEHNRLYWYRQTLGQGPEFLTYFQNEAQLEKSRLLSDRFSAERPKGSFSTLEIQRTEQGDSAMYLCASSRGTDNQPQHFGDGTRLSIL.

V usage is TRBV6-5 and J usage is TRBJ2-7; D might be TRBD2 (5 bases). Trimming removed 9 bases at V and 7 bases at J, with 19 bases between. Germline CDR1 MNHEY, CDR2 SVGAGI. The length of the CDR3 is 13 residues. The CDR3 spells CASTPGRGGEQYF. The CDR3 DNA sequence: TGTGCCAGTACCCCCGGCCGGGGTGGGGAGCAGTACTTC.

This clone has just a few counts. The chain combines TRBV5-1 with TRBJ2-7; 11 bases agree with TRBD1. Germline V gives CDR1 SGHRS, CDR2 YFSETQ. The CDR3 covers 15 residues. The ends lost 4 bases at V and 5 bases at J; junction bases unmatched: 8. The CDR3 nucleotides are TGCGCCAGCAGCCCACGGGACAGGGGGGATCACGAGCAGTACTTC. Its protein is CASSPRDRGDHEQYF.

This rearrangement joins TRBV5-1 to TRBJ1-2; D perhaps matches TRBD1 (6 bases). The CDR3 is 14 amino acids. V was cut by 3 bases and J by 3 bases, with 12 bases left in between. Germline assignment: CDR1 SGHRS and CDR2 YFSETQ. In DNA form, the CDR3 reads TGCGCCAGCAGCTCCACAGGGTTTGACTATGGCTACACCTTC. Its protein is CASSSTGFDYGYTF.

The chain is built from TRBV10-3 and TRBJ2-5; a weak D match, TRBD2 (6 bases). This CDR3 is built from 13 residues. Germline values: CDR1 ENHRY, CDR2 SYGVKD. V gave up 10 bases and J gave up 3 bases, with 15 bases separating them. The DNA of the CDR3 is TGTGCCACCGGGACCGGGAGAGAAGAGACCCAGTACTTC. The encoded protein is CATGTGREETQYF.

V and J are TRBV18 and TRBJ2-3; no clear D. V lost 6 bases and J 0 bases, leaving 10 bases between the germline ends. Germline V gene data show CDR1 as KGHSH and CDR2 as LQKENI. This CDR3 is built from 14 residues. The CDR3 DNA is TGTGCCAGCTCCCCGCCAGTTAGCACAGATACGCAGTATTTT. It translates to CASSPPVSTDTQYF.

This rearrangement joins TRBV10-3 to TRBJ2-3; possibly TRBD2 for D (6 bases). Per the germline V gene, CDR1 is ENHRY and CDR2 is SYGVKD. V was shortened by 6 bases and J by 4 bases, with 8 bases between the two germline ends. This CDR3 is 12 amino acids long. The DNA of the CDR3 is TGTGCCATCAGCGGGAGTGCAGATACGCAGTATTTT. Translating it yields CAISGSADTQYF.